This T cell receptor beta chain was recovered during a study of T-cell reconstitution after alpha-beta-depleted transplantation in children. Unique molecular identifiers were incorporated when the TCRbeta library was constructed. Using its own MiXCR run on the PCR reads, TCRdb lists one record per CDR3 protein. The table includes some 500,000 distinct CDR3 sequences, 30% to 35% detected once. This clonotype was seen more than once but under ten times. Trimming cost V 6 bases and J 3 bases, with 13 bases left between them. The CDR3 runs 14 residues. This specimen consisted of PBMCs from the stem cell graft donor, obtained from the stem cell graft. The chain has TRBV12-3 or TRBV12-4 and TRBJ2-3; D may correspond to TRBD1 or TRBD2 (5 bases each). This TCR was sampled from a human donor who donated a stem cell graft to a child with aplastic anemia. The CDR3 reads CASRAGSGTDTQYF. CDR3 nucleotides: TGTGCCAGCAGGGCAGGGTCGGGGACAGATACGCAGTATTTT.